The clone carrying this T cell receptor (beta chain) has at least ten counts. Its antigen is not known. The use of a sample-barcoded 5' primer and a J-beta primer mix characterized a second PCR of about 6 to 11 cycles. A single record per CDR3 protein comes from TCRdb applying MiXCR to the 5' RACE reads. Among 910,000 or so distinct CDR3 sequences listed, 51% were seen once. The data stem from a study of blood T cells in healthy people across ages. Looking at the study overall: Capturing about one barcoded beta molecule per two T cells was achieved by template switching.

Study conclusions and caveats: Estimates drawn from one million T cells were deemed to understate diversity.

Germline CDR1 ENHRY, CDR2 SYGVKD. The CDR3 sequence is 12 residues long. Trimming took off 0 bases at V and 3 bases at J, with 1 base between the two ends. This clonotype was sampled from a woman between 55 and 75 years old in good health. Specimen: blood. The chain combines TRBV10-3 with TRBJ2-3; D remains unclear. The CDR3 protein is CAISESTDTQYF. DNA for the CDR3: TGTGCCATCAGTGAGTCGACAGATACGCAGTATTTT.